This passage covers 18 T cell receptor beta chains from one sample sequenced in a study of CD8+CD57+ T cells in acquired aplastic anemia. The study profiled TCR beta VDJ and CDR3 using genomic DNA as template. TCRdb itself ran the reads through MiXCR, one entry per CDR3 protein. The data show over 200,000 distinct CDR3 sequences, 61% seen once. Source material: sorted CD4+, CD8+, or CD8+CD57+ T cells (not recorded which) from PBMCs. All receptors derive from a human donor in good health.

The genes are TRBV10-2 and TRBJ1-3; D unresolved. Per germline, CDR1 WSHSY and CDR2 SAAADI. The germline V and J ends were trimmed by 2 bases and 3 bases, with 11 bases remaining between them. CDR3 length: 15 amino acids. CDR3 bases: TGCGCCAGCAGTGAGGGGGTAGGCTTTGGAAACACCATATATTTT. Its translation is CASSEGVGFGNTIYF.

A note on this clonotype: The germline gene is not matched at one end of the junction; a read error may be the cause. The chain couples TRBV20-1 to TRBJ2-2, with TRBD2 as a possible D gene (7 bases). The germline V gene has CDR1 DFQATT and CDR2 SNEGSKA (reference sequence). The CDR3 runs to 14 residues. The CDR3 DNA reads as TGCAGTGCCCCTGGGGGGGGGGACACCGGGGGGCTGTTTTTT. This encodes CSAPGGGDTGGLFF.

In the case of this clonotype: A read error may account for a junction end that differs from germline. The CDR3 bases are TGTGGCAGCAGCCTCAACACCGGGGAGCTGTTTTTT. It yields the protein CGSSLNTGELFF. This chain uses TRBV7-3 with TRBJ2-2; D not certain. CDR1 is SGHTA and CDR2 is FQGTGA in the germline V gene. The CDR3 contains 12 residues.

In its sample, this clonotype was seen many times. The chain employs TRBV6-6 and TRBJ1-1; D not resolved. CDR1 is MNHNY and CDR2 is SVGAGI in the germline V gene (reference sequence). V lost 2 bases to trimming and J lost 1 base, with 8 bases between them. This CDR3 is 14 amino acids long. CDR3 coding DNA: TGTGCCAGCAGTTACACGGCCTCGAACACTGAAGCTTTCTTT. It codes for CASSYTASNTEAFF.

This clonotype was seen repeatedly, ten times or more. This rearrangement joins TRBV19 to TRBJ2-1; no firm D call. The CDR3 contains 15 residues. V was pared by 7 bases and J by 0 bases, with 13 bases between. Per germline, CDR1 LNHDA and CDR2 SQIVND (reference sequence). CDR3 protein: CASTDGRNSYNEQFF. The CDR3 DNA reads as TGTGCCAGTACGGACGGCAGGAACTCCTACAATGAGCAGTTCTTC. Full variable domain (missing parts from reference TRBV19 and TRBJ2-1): DGGITQSPKYLFRKEGQNVTLSCEQNLNHDAMYWYRQDPGQGLRLIYYSQIVNDFQKGDIAEGYSVSREKKESFPLTVTSAQKNPTAFYLCASTDGRNSYNEQFFGPGTRLTVL.

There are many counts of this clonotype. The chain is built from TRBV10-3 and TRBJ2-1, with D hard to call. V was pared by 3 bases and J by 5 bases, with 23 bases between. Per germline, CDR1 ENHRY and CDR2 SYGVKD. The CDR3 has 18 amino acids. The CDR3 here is CAISDPSLSDGSNNEQFF. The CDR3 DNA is TGTGCCATCAGTGACCCTAGTCTGAGCGATGGTAGTAACAATGAGCAGTTCTTC.

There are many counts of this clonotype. CDR3 residues: CASSRTSGRLFEQYF. As DNA, the CDR3 is TGTGCCAGCAGCCGGACTAGCGGGAGGTTGTTCGAGCAGTACTTC. The chain has TRBV27 and TRBJ2-7, with 14 bases fitting TRBD2. This CDR3 is built from 15 residues. The germline gives CDR1 MNHEY, CDR2 SMNVEV (reference sequence). Trimming removed 6 bases from V and 6 bases from J; junction bases left unmatched: 7.

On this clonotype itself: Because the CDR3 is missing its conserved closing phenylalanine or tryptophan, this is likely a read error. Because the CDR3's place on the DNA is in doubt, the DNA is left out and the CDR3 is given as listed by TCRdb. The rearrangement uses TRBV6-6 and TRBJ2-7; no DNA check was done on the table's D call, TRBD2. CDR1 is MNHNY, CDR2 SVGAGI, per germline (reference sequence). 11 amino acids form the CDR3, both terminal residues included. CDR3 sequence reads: CAGSYSSGGNT.

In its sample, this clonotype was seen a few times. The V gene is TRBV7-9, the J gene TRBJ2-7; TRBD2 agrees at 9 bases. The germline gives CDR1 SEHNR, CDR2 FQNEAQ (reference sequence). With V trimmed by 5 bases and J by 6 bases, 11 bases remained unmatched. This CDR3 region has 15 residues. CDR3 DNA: TGTGCCAGCAGCCCCCCCGGCGGGAGGGCCGGCGAGCAGTACTTC. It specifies CASSPPGGRAGEQYF.

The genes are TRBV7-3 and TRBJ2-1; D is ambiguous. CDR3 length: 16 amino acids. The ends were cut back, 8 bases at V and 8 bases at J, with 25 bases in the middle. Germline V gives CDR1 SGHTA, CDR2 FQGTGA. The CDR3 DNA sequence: TGTGCCAGCTCCCCATTATGGGGAATCACGAGGTATGAGCAGTTCTTC. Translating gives CASSPLWGITRYEQFF.

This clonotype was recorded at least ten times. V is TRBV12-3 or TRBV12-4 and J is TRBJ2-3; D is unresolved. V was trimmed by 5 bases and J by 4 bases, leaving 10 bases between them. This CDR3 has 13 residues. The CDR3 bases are TGTGCCAGCAGTATATTAATAGCAGATACGCAGTATTTT. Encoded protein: CASSILIADTQYF.

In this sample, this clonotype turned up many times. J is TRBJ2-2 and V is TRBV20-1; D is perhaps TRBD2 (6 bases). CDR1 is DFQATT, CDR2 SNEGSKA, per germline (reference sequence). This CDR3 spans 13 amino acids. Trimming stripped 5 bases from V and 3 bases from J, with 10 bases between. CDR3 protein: CSARDFDTGELFF. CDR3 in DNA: TGCAGTGCTCGGGACTTCGACACCGGGGAGCTGTTTTTT.

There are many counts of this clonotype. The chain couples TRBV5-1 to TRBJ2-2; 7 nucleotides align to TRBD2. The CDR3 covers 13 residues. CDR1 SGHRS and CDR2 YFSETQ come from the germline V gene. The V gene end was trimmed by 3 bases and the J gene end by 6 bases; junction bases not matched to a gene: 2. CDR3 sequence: CASSSGLAGELFF. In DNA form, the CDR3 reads TGCGCCAGCAGCTCAGGACTAGCCGGGGAGCTGTTTTTT.

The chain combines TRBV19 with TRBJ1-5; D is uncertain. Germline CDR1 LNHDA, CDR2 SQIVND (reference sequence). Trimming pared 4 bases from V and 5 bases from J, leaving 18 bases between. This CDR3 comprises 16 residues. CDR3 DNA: TGTGCCAGTAGTAACCTTTATATAGGGAAAGATCAGCCCCAGCATTTT. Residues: CASSNLYIGKDQPQHF.

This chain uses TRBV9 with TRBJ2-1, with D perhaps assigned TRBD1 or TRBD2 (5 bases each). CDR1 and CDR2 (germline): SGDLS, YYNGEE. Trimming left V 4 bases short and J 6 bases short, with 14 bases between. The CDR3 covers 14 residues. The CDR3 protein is CASSPSGTLNEQFF. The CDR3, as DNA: TGTGCCAGCAGCCCTTCCGGGACCCTCAATGAGCAGTTCTTC.

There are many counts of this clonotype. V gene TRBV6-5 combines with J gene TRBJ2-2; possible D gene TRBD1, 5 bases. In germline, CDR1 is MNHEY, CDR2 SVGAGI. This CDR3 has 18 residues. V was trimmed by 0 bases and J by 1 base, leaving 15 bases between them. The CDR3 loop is CASSYSWVAQVNTGELFF. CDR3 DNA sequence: TGTGCCAGCAGTTACTCGTGGGTCGCACAGGTGAACACCGGGGAGCTGTTTTTT.

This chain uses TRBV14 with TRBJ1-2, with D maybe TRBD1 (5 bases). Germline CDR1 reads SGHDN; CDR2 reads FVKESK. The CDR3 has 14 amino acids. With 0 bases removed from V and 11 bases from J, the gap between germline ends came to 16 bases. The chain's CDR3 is CASSQDLSGRQYTF. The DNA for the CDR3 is TGTGCCAGCAGCCAAGATCTGTCAGGGAGGCAGTACACCTTC.

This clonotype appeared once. The CDR3: CSVGTSGPYEQYF. CDR3 in DNA: TGCAGCGTAGGGACTAGCGGACCCTACGAGCAGTACTTC. This chain links TRBV29-1 with TRBJ2-7; 11 bases agree with TRBD2. CDR1 is SQVTM and CDR2 is ANQGSEA in the germline V gene. The CDR3 length is 13 residues. The V gene end was trimmed by 6 bases and the J gene end by 2 bases; junction bases not matched to a gene: 3.